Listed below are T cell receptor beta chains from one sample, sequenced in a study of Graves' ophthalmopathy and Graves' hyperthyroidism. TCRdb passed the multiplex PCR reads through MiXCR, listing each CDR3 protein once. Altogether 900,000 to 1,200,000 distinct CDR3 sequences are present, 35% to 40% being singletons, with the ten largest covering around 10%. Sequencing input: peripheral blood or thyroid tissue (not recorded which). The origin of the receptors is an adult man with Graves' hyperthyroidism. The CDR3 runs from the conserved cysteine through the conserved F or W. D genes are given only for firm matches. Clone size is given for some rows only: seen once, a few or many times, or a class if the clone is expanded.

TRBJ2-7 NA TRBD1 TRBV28 TGTGCCAGCACCCAGGGGGACACAACCTACGAGCAGTACTTC CASTQGDTTYEQYF
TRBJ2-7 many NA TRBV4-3 TGCGCCAGCAGCCAAGTAATTAGTTCCTACTACGAGCAGTACTTC CASSQVISSYYEQYF
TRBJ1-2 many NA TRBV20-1 TGCAGTGCCAGCAGGACGGCTAACTATGGCTACACCTTC CSASRTANYGYTF
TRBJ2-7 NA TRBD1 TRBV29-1 TGCAGCGTTTTTCTTCCGATTACAGGGGGTCGAACCTACGAGCAGTACTTC CSVFLPITGGRTYEQYF
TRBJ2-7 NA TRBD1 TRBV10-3 TGTGCCAGCAGTTACCCTACCGGGACAGGGTCCTACGAGCAGTACTTC CASSYPTGTGSYEQYF
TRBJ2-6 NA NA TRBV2 TGTGCCAGCAGCGGCGTCTCTGGGGCCAACGTCCTGACTTTC CASSGVSGANVLTF
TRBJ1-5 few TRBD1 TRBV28 TGTGCCAGCAGGGGACAGGGGGCGTTCAACCAGCCCCAGCATTTT CASRGQGAFNQPQHF
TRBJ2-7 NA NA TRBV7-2 TGTGCCAGCAGCTTATTCGCGCAGGGGGGGCGATACGAGCAGTACTTC CASSLFAQGGRYEQYF
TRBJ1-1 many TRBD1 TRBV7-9 TGTGCCAGCAGCTTAGAAGGGACAGGGGCAGTTGAAGCTTTCTTT CASSLEGTGAVEAFF
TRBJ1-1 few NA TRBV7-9 TGTGCCAGCAGCGCCGCCGGTGTGAACACTGAAGCTTTCTTT CASSAAGVNTEAFF
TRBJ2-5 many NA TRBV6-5 TGTGCCAGCAGTTCGCGACTGAGTAGGGAGACCCAGTACTTC CASSSRLSRETQYF
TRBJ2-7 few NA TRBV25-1 TGTGCCAGCAGCCTTCAGGGAGGGACATCATCCTTAACACACGAGCAGTACTTC CASSLQGGTSSLTHEQYF
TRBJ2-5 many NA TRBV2 TGTGCCAGCAGCTTTGGACAGACCGCGGAGACCCAGTACTTC CASSFGQTAETQYF
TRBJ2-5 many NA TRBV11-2 TGTGCCAGCACCCCCTGGGCCAGGGTAATCCAAGAGACCCAGTACTTC CASTPWARVIQETQYF
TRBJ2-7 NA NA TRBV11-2 TGTGCCAGCAGCAGCCACCAGGGTCGCTACGAGCAGTACTTC CASSSHQGRYEQYF
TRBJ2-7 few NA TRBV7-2 TGTGCCAGCAGCCCCCCCGTTGGAGGGTTTTACGAGCAGTACTTC CASSPPVGGFYEQYF
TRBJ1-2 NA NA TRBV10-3 TGTGCCATCAGCGTCGGGGACGCTGGACATATTGACTACACCTTC CAISVGDAGHIDYTF
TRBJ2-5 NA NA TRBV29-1 TGCAGCGTCGGGAAGGACGGCCGCGGAGAGACCCAGTACTTC CSVGKDGRGETQYF
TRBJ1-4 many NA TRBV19 TGTGCCAGTCCGCGGAGGGTAGAGGAAAAACTGTTTTTT CASPRRVEEKLFF
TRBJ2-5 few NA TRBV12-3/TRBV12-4 TGTGCTAGTGCTCGGGGGACTGTGGAGACCCAGTACTTC CASARGTVETQYF
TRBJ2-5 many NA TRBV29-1 TGCAGCGTTGAACGGTCACAAGGGACCCAGTACTTC CSVERSQGTQYF
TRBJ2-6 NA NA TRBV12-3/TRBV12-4 TGTGCCAGCAGTCCTCGACAGGTCCATGGGGCCAACGTCCTGACTTTC CASSPRQVHGANVLTF
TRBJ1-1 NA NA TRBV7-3 TGTGCCAGCAGCTCAGGCAGGGGTTCCACTGAAGCTTTCTTT CASSSGRGSTEAFF
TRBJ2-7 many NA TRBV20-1 TGCAGTGCTAGTCGAACGGGAGTTTCCTACGAGCAGTACTTC CSASRTGVSYEQYF